The 25 T cell receptor beta chains given below trace back to one sample, sequenced in a study of shared clonotypes between healthy human individuals (dated by TCRdb to between 2020 and 2021). Libraries came from the immunoSEQ multiplex PCR assay. Here the immuneACCESS table is served through TCRdb, limited to in-frame sequences with V and J called. Missing clones are a known gap in these copies; in checked studies unresolved V genes cover under half, and the rest lacks a known reason. The sample table lists hundreds of thousands of clones, 90% to 97% of them with a count of one. About 0.21% of the sample is held by the ten biggest clonotypes. CD8 naive samples were CD45RO-negative cells positively selected for CCR7, giving a CD45RA+CCR7+ population that excluded TemRA cells. The sequenced material came from naive CD8+ T cells sorted from blood. The intended sense of this specimen's cell subset or site label: CD45RA+CCR7+. The source is a young man in good health.

The chain combines TRBV27 with TRBJ2-2; D is perhaps TRBD2 (6 bases). The CDR3 is made up of 17 amino acids. V lost 2 bases and J lost 5, with 18 bases in between. The germline gives CDR1 MNHEY, CDR2 SMNVEV (reference sequence). CDR3: CASSLGASKGGTGELFF. CDR3 nucleotide sequence: TGTGCCAGCAGTTTAGGCGCTAGCAAAGGAGGGACCGGGGAGCTGTTTTTT.

The rearrangement links TRBV4-2 to TRBJ2-7; TRBD2 is a possible D gene (5 bases). With 4 bases removed from V and 3 bases from J, the gap between germline ends came to 10 bases. Germline loops: CDR1 LGHNA, CDR2 YNFKEQ. CDR3 length equals 13 residues. This chain's CDR3 is CASSPKDFYEQYF. DNA for the CDR3: TGTGCCAGCAGCCCAAAGGACTTCTACGAGCAGTACTTC.

The gene calls are TRBV5-1 and TRBJ2-3; no reliable D call. The CDR3 loop spans 16 amino acids. The V gene lost 3 bases and the J gene lost 1 base, with 15 bases spanning the gap. Germline CDR1 reads SGHRS; CDR2 reads YFSETQ. CDR3 in DNA: TGCGCCAGCAGCTCCGACTGGACGGGTGGCACAGATACGCAGTATTTT. It yields the protein CASSSDWTGGTDTQYF. Using reference TRBV5-1 and TRBJ2-3 for the parts outside the CDR3, the full variable domain is KAGVTQTPRYLIKTRGQQVTLSCSPISGHRSVSWYQQTPGQGLQFLFEYFSETQRNKGNFPGRFSGRQFSNSRSEMNVSTLELGDSALYLCASSSDWTGGTDTQYFGPGTRLTVL.

The gene calls are TRBV18 and TRBJ2-2, with D tentatively TRBD1 (5 bases). CDR1 KGHSH and CDR2 LQKENI come from the germline V gene. V was pared by 6 bases and J by 0 bases, with 14 bases between. CDR3 length: 16 residues. Written as DNA, the CDR3 is TGTGCCAGCTCCCTGACAGTTACGGCGAACACCGGGGAGCTGTTTTTT. This codes for CASSLTVTANTGELFF.

This clone was seen only once. The genes are TRBV6-5 and TRBJ1-5; possible D gene TRBD1, 6 bases. The germline V and J ends were trimmed by 6 bases and 4 bases, with 10 bases remaining between them. Germline V gene sequence: CDR1 MNHEY, CDR2 SVGAGI. There are 13 residues in the CDR3. CDR3: CASRPGQNQPQHF. CDR3 nucleotide sequence: TGTGCCAGCAGGCCCGGACAGAATCAGCCCCAGCATTTT.

The chain uses TRBV4-3 and TRBJ2-5, with a weak D call TRBD2 (6 bases). This CDR3 has 16 residues. Trimming pared 1 base from V and 0 bases from J, leaving 12 bases between. Germline lookup yields CDR1 LGHNA and CDR2 YSLEER. The CDR3 here is CASSQGRGTYQETQYF. CDR3 bases: TGCGCCAGCAGCCAAGGTCGGGGGACTTACCAAGAGACCCAGTACTTC.

This chain links TRBV25-1 with TRBJ2-1; no definite D call. The CDR3 is 11 amino acids. The V gene's germline CDR1 is MGHDK and CDR2 SYGVNS. V lost 6 bases and J lost 6, with 6 bases in between. This CDR3 reads CASRYLNEQFF. CDR3 bases: TGTGCCAGCAGATATCTCAATGAGCAGTTCTTC.

This sequence joins TRBV19 and TRBJ2-7; weak D call: TRBD1 (5 bases). The V gene's germline CDR1 is LNHDA and CDR2 SQIVND (reference sequence). The germline V and J ends were trimmed by 5 bases and 6 bases, with 23 bases remaining between them. The CDR3 consists of 16 residues. CDR3 in amino acids: CASSLLPQGPLGEQYF. The CDR3 region has the DNA TGTGCCAGTAGTCTATTGCCTCAGGGCCCCCTGGGCGAGCAGTACTTC.

This rearrangement joins TRBV11-2 to TRBJ2-2; D remains unclear. Between the trimmed V and J ends, which lost 0 bases and 5 bases, there was a span of 7 bases. The germline V gene encodes CDR1 SGHAT and CDR2 FQNNGV. CDR3 length: 14 amino acids. The CDR3 here is CASSLDRWTGELFF. The CDR3, as DNA: TGTGCCAGCAGCTTAGATCGATGGACCGGGGAGCTGTTTTTT.

This clone came up once. The chain links TRBV2 to TRBJ2-7; TRBD1 agrees at 8 bases. This CDR3 is built from 16 residues. Trimming removed 4 bases from V and 2 bases from J; junction bases left unmatched: 10. CDR1 and CDR2 from the germline V gene are SNHLY and FYNNEI. CDR3: CASSGISGTGPYEQYF. For the CDR3, the DNA is TGTGCCAGCAGTGGCATCTCCGGGACAGGTCCCTACGAGCAGTACTTC.

The chain has TRBV5-6 and TRBJ2-6; 7 bases fit TRBD1. The germline CDR1 and CDR2 sequences are SGHDT and YYEEEE. This CDR3 contains 13 residues. With V trimmed by 5 bases and J by 11 bases, 7 bases remained unmatched. CDR3 in DNA: TGTGCCAGCAGAATCAGGGGGATGGACGTCCTGACTTTC. This encodes CASRIRGMDVLTF.

The J gene is TRBJ1-1, the V gene TRBV4-3; no clear D gene. This CDR3 contains 14 residues. Trimming took 0 bases from V and 1 from J, leaving 6 bases between them. Germline V CDR1 and CDR2: LGHNA, YSLEER. CDR3 region: CASSQESANTEAFF. The CDR3 DNA sequence: TGCGCCAGCAGCCAAGAATCAGCGAACACTGAAGCTTTCTTT.

About this clone: The same CDR3 also results from other DNA sequences found in this sample. The chain couples TRBV2 to TRBJ2-7; 7 nucleotides agree with TRBD1. Per germline, CDR1 SNHLY and CDR2 FYNNEI. The CDR3 is 12 amino acids. V lost 6 bases and J lost 4; bases outside the gene matches: 3. CDR3 coding DNA: TGTGCCAGCAGAGGGGGCCCATACGAGCAGTACTTC. It is translated as CASRGGPYEQYF. Together with reference TRBV2 and TRBJ2-7, the CDR3 gives the full variable domain: EPEVTQTPSHQVTQMGQEVILRCVPISNHLYFYWYRQILGQKVEFLVSFYNNEISEKSEIFDDQFSVERPDGSNFTLKIRSTKLEDSAMYFCASRGGPYEQYFGPGTRLTVT.

The chain has TRBV7-9 and TRBJ1-1; 11 positions match TRBD1. The V gene's germline CDR1 is SEHNR and CDR2 FQNEAQ (reference sequence). V lost 5 bases to trimming and J lost 11 bases; unmatched junction nucleotides: 10. There are 14 residues in the CDR3. The CDR3 DNA sequence: TGTGCCAGCAGCCCGGACAGGGGGCTTCGTAGGGCTTTCTTT. This translates into CASSPDRGLRRAFF.

This rearrangement joins TRBV7-6 to TRBJ2-3; D remains ambiguous. The CDR3 is made up of 14 amino acids. The V end lost 2 bases, the J end lost 2 bases, and 8 bases lay between the germline ends. Germline V gives CDR1 SGHVS, CDR2 FNYEAQ. This CDR3 reads CASSLMGLTDTQYF. DNA of the CDR3: TGTGCCAGCAGCTTAATGGGCCTCACAGATACGCAGTATTTT. The complete variable domain, with remaining parts taken from reference TRBV7-6 and TRBJ2-3, reads GAGVSQSPRYKVTKRGQDVALRCDPISGHVSLYWYRQALGQGPEFLTYFNYEAQQDKSGLPNDRFSAERPEGSISTLTIQRTEQRDSAMYRCASSLMGLTDTQYFGPGTRLTVL.

The J gene is TRBJ2-1, the V gene TRBV10-3, with 11 positions matching TRBD2. CDR1 and CDR2 from the germline V gene are ENHRY and SYGVKD. J was trimmed by 6 bases and V by 6 bases; bases with no gene match: 4. The CDR3 has 14 amino acids. This chain's CDR3 is CAIRMGTSGNEQFF. CDR3 bases: TGTGCCATCAGGATGGGGACTAGCGGCAATGAGCAGTTCTTC.

The chain has TRBV7-8 and TRBJ2-2; D is possibly TRBD1 or TRBD2 (5 bases each). Trimming left V 6 bases short and J 7 bases short, with 15 bases between. Germline lookup yields CDR1 SGHVS and CDR2 FQNEAQ. This CDR3 region has 14 residues. CDR3 protein: CASRRRGALGELFF. The CDR3 DNA is TGTGCCAGCAGACGGAGAGGGGCGCTCGGGGAGCTGTTTTTT. The full variable domain, rest sourced from reference TRBV7-8 and TRBJ2-2, is GAGVSQSPRYKVAKRGQDVALRCDPISGHVSLFWYQQALGQGPEFLTYFQNEAQLDKSGLPSDRFFAERPEGSVSTLKIQRTQQEDSAVYLCASRRRGALGELFFGEGSRLTVL.

The rearrangement links TRBV11-2 to TRBJ2-7; 8 bases are a match to TRBD1. V trimming: 0 bases; J trimming: 3 bases; junction bases outside the gene matches: 10. CDR1 is SGHAT, CDR2 FQNNGV, per germline. This CDR3 is built from 17 residues. In nucleotides, the CDR3 is TGTGCCAGCAGCTTAGAGGCCGGGACAGGACACCGCTACGAGCAGTACTTC. This gives the protein CASSLEAGTGHRYEQYF.

The count of this clone is one. This chain joins TRBV5-6 and TRBJ2-7; D is ambiguous. From germline, CDR1 is SGHDT and CDR2 YYEEEE. The CDR3 is made up of 12 amino acids. V was shortened by 4 bases and J by 3 bases, with 8 bases between the two germline ends. The CDR3 protein is CASSLDNYEQYF. The CDR3 DNA reads TGTGCCAGCAGCCTCGACAACTACGAGCAGTACTTC.

This sequence joins TRBV10-3 and TRBJ2-1; 7 nucleotides agree with TRBD2. CDR3 size: 15 residues. From germline, CDR1 is ENHRY and CDR2 SYGVKD. V gave up 10 bases and J gave up 5 bases; unmatched junction bases: 14. The CDR3 reads CATQQRLAADNEQFF. DNA for the CDR3: TGTGCCACCCAACAGAGGCTAGCGGCAGACAATGAGCAGTTCTTC.

The chain joins TRBV15 to TRBJ2-1, with D uncertain. The CDR3 has 11 residues. V lost 7 bases, J lost 6 bases, and 7 bases lay in between. Germline CDR1 reads LNHNV; CDR2 reads YYDKDF (reference sequence). CDR3 bases: TGTGCCACCACCTGGGCCAATGAGCAGTTCTTC. Encoded protein: CATTWANEQFF.

The V and J genes are TRBV7-8 and TRBJ2-1; 10 nucleotides line up with TRBD2. Per the germline V gene, CDR1 is SGHVS and CDR2 is FQNEAQ. The CDR3 is 16 residues long. V was pared by 4 bases and J by 6 bases, with 9 bases of the junction left unmatched. The CDR3: CASSSSRTSGLNEQFF. The CDR3 DNA sequence: TGTGCCAGCAGCTCGTCCCGGACTAGCGGACTCAATGAGCAGTTCTTC. Full variable domain (remainder filled in from reference TRBV7-8 and TRBJ2-1): GAGVSQSPRYKVAKRGQDVALRCDPISGHVSLFWYQQALGQGPEFLTYFQNEAQLDKSGLPSDRFFAERPEGSVSTLKIQRTQQEDSAVYLCASSSSRTSGLNEQFFGPGTRLTVL.

The V gene is TRBV5-8, the J gene TRBJ2-7, with no clear D. The CDR3 loop spans 13 amino acids. Per the germline V gene, CDR1 is SGHTS and CDR2 is YDEGEE. Trimming took off 4 bases at V and 2 bases at J, with 10 bases between the two ends. CDR3 region: CASSLQGTYEQYF. CDR3 DNA sequence: TGTGCCAGCAGCCTACAAGGGACCTACGAGCAGTACTTC.

This clone was picked up one time. The chain combines TRBV9 with TRBJ2-1; D gene ambiguous. The germline gives CDR1 SGDLS, CDR2 YYNGEE. The CDR3 is 12 amino acids. Trimming removed 0 bases from V and 9 bases from J, with 7 bases in between. The CDR3 DNA reads TGTGCCAGCAGCGTAGTACGAGGTGAGCAGTTCTTC. Its translation is CASSVVRGEQFF.

The chain has TRBV7-2 and TRBJ2-7, with D possibly matching TRBD2 (6 bases). The V end lost 5 bases, the J end lost 7 bases, and 18 bases lay between the germline ends. The germline V gene encodes CDR1 SGHTA and CDR2 FQGNSA. The CDR3 runs 14 residues. CDR3: CASSLTRPGEEQYF. CDR3 DNA: TGTGCCAGCAGCCTTACCAGGCCGGGGGAAGAGCAGTACTTC. The complete variable domain, with remaining parts taken from reference TRBV7-2 and TRBJ2-7, reads GAGVSQSPSNKVTEKGKDVELRCDPISGHTALYWYRQSLGQGLEFLIYFQGNSAPDKSGLPSDRFSAERTGGSVSTLTIQRTQQEDSAVYLCASSLTRPGEEQYFGPGTRLTVT.